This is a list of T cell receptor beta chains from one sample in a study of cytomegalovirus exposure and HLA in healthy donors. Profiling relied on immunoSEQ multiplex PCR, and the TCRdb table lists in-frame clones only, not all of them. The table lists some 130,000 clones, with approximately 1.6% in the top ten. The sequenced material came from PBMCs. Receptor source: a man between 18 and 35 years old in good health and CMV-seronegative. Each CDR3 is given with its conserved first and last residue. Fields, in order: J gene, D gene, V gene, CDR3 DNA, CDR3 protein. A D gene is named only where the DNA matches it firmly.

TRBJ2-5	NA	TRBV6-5	TGTGCCAGCAATCGGGACTTTCAGGACGAGACCCAGTACTTC	CASNRDFQDETQYF
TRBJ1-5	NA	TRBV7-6	TGTGCCAGCAGCTGGGACAACCGTCGGCCCCAGCATTTT	CASSWDNRRPQHF
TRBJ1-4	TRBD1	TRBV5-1	TGCGCCAGCAGCCCCCCGACAGGGAGTAATGAAAAACTGTTTTTT	CASSPPTGSNEKLFF
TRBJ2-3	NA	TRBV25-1	TGTGCCAGCAGTGCAACAGGCACAGATACGCAGTATTTT	CASSATGTDTQYF
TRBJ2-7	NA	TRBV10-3	TGTGCCACCCCGAGCTGGTACGAGCAGTACTTC	CATPSWYEQYF
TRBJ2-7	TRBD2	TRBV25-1	TGTGCCAGCAGTGCGAGCGGGAGTGGGTACGAGCAGTACTTC	CASSASGSGYEQYF
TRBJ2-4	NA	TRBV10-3	TGTGCCATCGGAGGAGTGGACAAAAACATTCAGTACTTC	CAIGGVDKNIQYF
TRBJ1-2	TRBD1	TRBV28	TGTGCCAGCAGTCCCCGGGACAGGAACTATGGCTACACCTTC	CASSPRDRNYGYTF
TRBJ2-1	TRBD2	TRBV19	TGTGCCAGTAGTACCGGGACTAGCGGGGTAAATGAGCAGTTCTTC	CASSTGTSGVNEQFF
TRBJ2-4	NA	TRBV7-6	TGTGCCAGCAGTCAACGCCGGGGAGACATTCAGTACTTC	CASSQRRGDIQYF
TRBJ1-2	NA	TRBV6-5	TGTGCCAGCACCACGGGGGTTTCTGGCTACACCTTC	CASTTGVSGYTF
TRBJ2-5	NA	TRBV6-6	TGTGCCAGCAGTGGACAGATCCAAGAGACCCAGTACTTC	CASSGQIQETQYF
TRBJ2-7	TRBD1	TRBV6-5	TGTGCCAGCAGTTACTCTATGGGACAGGGGGCGCTGGGGCAGTACTTC	CASSYSMGQGALGQYF
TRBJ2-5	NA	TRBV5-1	TGCGCCAGCAGTCCGGCTGAGGATATGAAGACCCAGTACTTC	CASSPAEDMKTQYF
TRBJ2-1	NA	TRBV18	TGTGCCAGCTCACCCTCTCTACAGGGAGTGGATTACAATGAGCAGTTCTTC	CASSPSLQGVDYNEQFF
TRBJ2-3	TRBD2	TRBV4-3	TGCGCCAGCAGCCAAGAAGGGATTACTAGCGGCACAGATACGCAGTATTTT	CASSQEGITSGTDTQYF
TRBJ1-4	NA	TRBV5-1	TGCGCCAGCAGCTTGGCGTCAGGGGCGGGCGAAAAACTGTTTTTT	CASSLASGAGEKLFF
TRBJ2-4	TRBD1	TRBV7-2	TGTGCCAGCAGACTCAACAGGGGGGTCAAAAACATTCAGTACTTC	CASRLNRGVKNIQYF
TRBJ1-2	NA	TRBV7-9	TGTGCCAGCAGCGCACCTGCAACAGGGAACTATGGCTACACCTTC	CASSAPATGNYGYTF
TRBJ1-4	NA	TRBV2	TGTGCCAGCAGTTTGCCAGGGAGGTCTAATGAAAAACTGTTTTTT	CASSLPGRSNEKLFF
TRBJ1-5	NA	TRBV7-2	TGTGCCAGCAGCTCCAGAGGGAACCCAGCCCAGCCCCAGCATTTT	CASSSRGNPAQPQHF
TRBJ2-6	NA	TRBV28	TGTGCCAGCAGTTCGCCGGGCTCTGGGGCCAACGTCCTGACTTTC	CASSSPGSGANVLTF
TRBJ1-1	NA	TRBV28	TGTGCCAGCAGTTTAGTCCAGGGAAAAGCTTTCTTT	CASSLVQGKAFF
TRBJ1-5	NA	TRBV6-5	TGTGCCAGCAGTTACCGTGCAGGGTCTAATCAGCCCCAGCATTTT	CASSYRAGSNQPQHF
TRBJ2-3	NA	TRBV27	TGTGCCAGCAGTTGGGGGCCCCAATCCGAGGATACGCAGTATTTT	CASSWGPQSEDTQYF
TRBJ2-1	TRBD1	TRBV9	TGTGCCAGCTTAAGACAGGGACCTTTGAATGAGCAGTTCTTC	CASLRQGPLNEQFF
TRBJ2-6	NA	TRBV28	TGTGCCAGCAGCCTACAGATTTCTGGGGCCAACGTCCTGACTTTC	CASSLQISGANVLTF
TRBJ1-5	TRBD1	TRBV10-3	TGTGCCATTTCGACAGGGCCCAATCAGCCCCAGCATTTT	CAISTGPNQPQHF
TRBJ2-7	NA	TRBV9	TGTGCCAGCTCGGTGGGAGGTTCGGGGTACGAGCAGTACTTC	CASSVGGSGYEQYF
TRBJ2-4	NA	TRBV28	TGTGCCAGCAGGATTCAGTCGGGCAAAAACATTCAGTACTTC	CASRIQSGKNIQYF
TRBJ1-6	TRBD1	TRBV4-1	TGCGCCAGCAGCCATTCGGGACAGGGGAATTCACCCCTCCACTTT	CASSHSGQGNSPLHF
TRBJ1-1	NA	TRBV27	TGTGCCAGCAGTTTCGGGTCATCGGCGAACACTGAAGCTTTCTTT	CASSFGSSANTEAFF
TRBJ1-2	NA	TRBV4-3	TGCGCCAGCAGCCCGTCCACGCGGGACGCTTACGGCTACACCTTC	CASSPSTRDAYGYTF